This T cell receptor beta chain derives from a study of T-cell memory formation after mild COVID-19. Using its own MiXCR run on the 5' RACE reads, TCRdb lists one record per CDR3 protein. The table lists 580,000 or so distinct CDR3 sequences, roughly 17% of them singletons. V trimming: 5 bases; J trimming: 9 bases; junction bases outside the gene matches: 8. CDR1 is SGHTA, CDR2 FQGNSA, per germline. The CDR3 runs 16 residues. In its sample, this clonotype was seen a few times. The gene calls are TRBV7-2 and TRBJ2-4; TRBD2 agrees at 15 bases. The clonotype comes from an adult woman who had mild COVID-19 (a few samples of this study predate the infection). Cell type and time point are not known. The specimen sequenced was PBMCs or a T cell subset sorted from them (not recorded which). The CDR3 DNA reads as TGTGCCAGCAGCACCGGACTAGCGGGAGGGCAGGGCATTCAGTACTTC. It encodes CASSTGLAGGQGIQYF.